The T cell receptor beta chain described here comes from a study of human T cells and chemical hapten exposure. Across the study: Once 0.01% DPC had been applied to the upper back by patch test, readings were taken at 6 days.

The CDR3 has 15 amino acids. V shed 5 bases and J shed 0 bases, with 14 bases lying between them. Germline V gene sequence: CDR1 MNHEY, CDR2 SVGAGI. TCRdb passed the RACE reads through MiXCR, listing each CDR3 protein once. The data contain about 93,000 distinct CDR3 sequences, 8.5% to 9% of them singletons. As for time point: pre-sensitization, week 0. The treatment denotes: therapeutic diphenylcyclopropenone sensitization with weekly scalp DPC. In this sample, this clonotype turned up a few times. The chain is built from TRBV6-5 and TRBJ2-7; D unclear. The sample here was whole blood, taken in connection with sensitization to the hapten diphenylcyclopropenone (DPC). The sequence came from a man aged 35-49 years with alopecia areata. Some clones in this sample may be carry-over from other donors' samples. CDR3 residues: CASSLLRSSSYEQYF. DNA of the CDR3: TGTGCCAGCAGTCTCCTCCGGTCGAGCTCCTACGAGCAGTACTTC.